This TCR beta chain was recovered during a study of OX40 agonist ivuxolimab in advanced cancers. The wider study: Participants could have had prior anti-PD-1, anti-PD-L1 or anti-CTLA-4 therapy, and about 40% had some.

Germline V gene sequence: CDR1 SGHTA, CDR2 FQGNSA. V lost 0 bases to trimming and J lost 6 bases; unmatched junction nucleotides: 7. This CDR3 region has 15 residues. This clone occurred once. The antigen remains unidentified. Blood draws occurred at baseline, cycle 4 day 1, and cycle 7 day 1. Findings and limits, study-wide: CD8+ T cells (on average) carried more expanded clones than CD4+ T cells.

Clones were read by immunoSEQ multiplex PCR, and TCRdb kept only the in-frame ones, dropping some. The table lists tens of thousands of clones, approximately 80% of them singletons. This clonotype was sampled from an adult with an advanced solid tumor such as melanoma, head and neck, liver or kidney cancer. This rearrangement joins TRBV7-2 to TRBJ2-7; 8 positions match TRBD1. This sample comprised CD4+ or CD8+ T cells sorted from blood, obtained in a trial of the OX40 agonist ivuxolimab. The CDR3 nucleotides are TGTGCCAGCAGCTTAGCGGGGATCAGGGGGCGCGAGCAGTACTTC. Translating gives CASSLAGIRGREQYF.